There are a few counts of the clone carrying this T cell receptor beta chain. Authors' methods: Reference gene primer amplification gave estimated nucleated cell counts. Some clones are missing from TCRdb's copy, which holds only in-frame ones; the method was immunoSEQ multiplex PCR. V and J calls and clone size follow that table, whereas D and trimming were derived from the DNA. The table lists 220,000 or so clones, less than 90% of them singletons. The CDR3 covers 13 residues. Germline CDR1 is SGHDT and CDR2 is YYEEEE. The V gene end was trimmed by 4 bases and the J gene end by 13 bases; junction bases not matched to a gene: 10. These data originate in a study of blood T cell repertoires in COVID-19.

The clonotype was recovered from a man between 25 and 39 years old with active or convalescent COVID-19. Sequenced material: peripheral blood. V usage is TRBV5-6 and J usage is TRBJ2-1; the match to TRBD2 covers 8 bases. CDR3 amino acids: CASSLRGAGAQFF. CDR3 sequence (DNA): TGTGCCAGCAGCCTGCGGGGGGCGGGCGCTCAGTTCTTC.